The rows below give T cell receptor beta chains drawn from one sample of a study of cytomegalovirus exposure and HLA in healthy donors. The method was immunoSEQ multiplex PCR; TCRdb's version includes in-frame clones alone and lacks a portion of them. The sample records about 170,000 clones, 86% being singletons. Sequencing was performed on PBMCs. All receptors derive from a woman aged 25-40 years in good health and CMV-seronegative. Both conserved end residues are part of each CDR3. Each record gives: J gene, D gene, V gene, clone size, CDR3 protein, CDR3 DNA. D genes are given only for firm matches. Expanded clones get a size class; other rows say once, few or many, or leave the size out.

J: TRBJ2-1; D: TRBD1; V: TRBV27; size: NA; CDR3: CASSWTGPNSYNEQFF; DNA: TGTGCCAGCAGTTGGACAGGGCCTAATTCCTACAATGAGCAGTTCTTC
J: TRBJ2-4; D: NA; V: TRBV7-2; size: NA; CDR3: CASSSQGSNIQYF; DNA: TGTGCCAGCAGCTCACAGGGTTCGAACATTCAGTACTTC
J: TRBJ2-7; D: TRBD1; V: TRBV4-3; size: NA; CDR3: CASSQVGTGSVEQYF; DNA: TGCGCCAGCAGCCAAGTAGGGACAGGGTCAGTCGAGCAGTACTTC
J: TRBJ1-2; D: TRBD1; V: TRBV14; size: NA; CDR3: CASSQDDRELYGYTF; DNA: TGTGCCAGCAGCCAAGATGACAGGGAACTTTATGGCTACACCTTC
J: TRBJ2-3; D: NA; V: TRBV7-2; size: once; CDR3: CASSITDTQYF; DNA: TGTGCCAGCAGCATAACAGATACGCAGTATTTT
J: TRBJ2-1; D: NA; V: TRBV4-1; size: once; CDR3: CASSQVDYEQFF; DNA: TGCGCCAGCAGCCAAGTGGACTATGAGCAGTTCTTC
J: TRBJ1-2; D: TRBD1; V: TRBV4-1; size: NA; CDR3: CASIPQPGQGVGYTF; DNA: TGCGCCAGCATCCCCCAACCGGGACAGGGGGTCGGCTACACCTTC
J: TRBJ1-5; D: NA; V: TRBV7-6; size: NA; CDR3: CASSLRSGANQPQHF; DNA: TGTGCCAGCAGCTTAAGGTCAGGGGCTAATCAGCCCCAGCATTTT
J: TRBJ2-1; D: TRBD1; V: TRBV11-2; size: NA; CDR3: CASSLQGQGSYNEQFF; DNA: TGTGCCAGCAGCTTACAGGGACAGGGGTCCTACAATGAGCAGTTCTTC
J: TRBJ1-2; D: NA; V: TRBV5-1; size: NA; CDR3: CASSLDYNYYGYTF; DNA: TGCGCCAGCAGCTTGGATTACAACTACTATGGCTACACCTTC
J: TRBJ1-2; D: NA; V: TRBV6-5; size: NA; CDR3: CASREQRANYGYTF; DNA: TGTGCCAGCCGAGAGCAAAGAGCTAACTATGGCTACACCTTC
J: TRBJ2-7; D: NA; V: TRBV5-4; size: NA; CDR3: CASSLASGSSYEQYF; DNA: TGTGCCAGCAGCTTGGCTTCGGGGAGCTCCTACGAGCAGTACTTC
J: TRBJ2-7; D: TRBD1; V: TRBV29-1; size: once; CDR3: CSVGTGGTYEQYF; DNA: TGCAGCGTTGGGACAGGGGGTACCTACGAGCAGTACTTC
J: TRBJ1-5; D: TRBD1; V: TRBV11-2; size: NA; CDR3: CASSLPRDRDQPQHF; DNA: TGTGCCAGCAGCCTGCCCAGGGACAGGGATCAGCCCCAGCATTTT
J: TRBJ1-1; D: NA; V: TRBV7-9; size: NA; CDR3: CASRSTENTEAFF; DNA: TGTGCCAGCAGATCCACAGAGAACACTGAAGCTTTCTTT
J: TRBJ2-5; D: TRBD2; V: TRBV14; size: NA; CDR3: CASKSGSKKTQYF; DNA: TGTGCCAGTAAAAGCGGGAGCAAGAAGACCCAGTACTTC
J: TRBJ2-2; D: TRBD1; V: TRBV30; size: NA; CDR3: CAWTGTGGTGELFF; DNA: TGTGCCTGGACCGGGACAGGGGGCACCGGGGAGCTGTTTTTT
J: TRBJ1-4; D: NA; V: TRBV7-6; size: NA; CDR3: CASRAGSLMATNEKLFF; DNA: TGTGCCAGCAGGGCGGGGAGCCTTATGGCGACTAATGAAAAACTGTTTTTT
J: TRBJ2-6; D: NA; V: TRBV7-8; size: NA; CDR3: CASIDSGANVLTF; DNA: TGTGCCAGCATCGATTCTGGGGCCAACGTCCTGACTTTC
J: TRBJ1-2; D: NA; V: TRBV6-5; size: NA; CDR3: CASSFDGTNYGYTF; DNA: TGTGCCAGCAGTTTCGACGGGACAAACTATGGCTACACCTTC
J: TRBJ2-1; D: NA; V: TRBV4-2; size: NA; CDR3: CASSPHREPNNEQFF; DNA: TGTGCCAGCAGCCCCCACAGGGAGCCTAACAATGAGCAGTTCTTC
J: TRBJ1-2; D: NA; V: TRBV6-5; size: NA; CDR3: CASRRQENYGYTF; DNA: TGTGCCAGCAGAAGACAGGAGAACTATGGCTACACCTTC
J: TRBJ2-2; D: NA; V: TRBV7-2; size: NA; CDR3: CASSDWASAGELFF; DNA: TGTGCCAGCAGCGACTGGGCGAGCGCCGGGGAGCTGTTTTTT
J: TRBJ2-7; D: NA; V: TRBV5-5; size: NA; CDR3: CASSLDRNVPYEQYF; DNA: TGTGCCAGCAGCTTGGACAGGAACGTACCCTACGAGCAGTACTTC
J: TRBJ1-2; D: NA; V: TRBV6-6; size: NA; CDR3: CASSLEVSGDYGYTF; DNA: TGTGCCAGCAGCCTAGAGGTATCGGGGGACTATGGCTACACCTTC
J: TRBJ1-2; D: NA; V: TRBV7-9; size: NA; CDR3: CASSLSSYGYTF; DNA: TGTGCCAGCAGCTTATCGTCCTATGGCTACACCTTC
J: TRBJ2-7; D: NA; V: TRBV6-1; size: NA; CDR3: CASSGVTYEQYF; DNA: TGTGCCAGCTCCGGGGTCACCTACGAGCAGTACTTC
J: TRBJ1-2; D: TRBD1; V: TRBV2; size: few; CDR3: CASSENRGPHGYTF; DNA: TGTGCCAGCAGTGAAAACAGGGGGCCGCATGGCTACACCTTC
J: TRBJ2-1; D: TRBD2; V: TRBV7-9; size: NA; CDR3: CASSLASGSRYNEQFF; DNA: TGTGCCAGCAGCTTAGCTAGCGGGAGTCGTTACAATGAGCAGTTCTTC
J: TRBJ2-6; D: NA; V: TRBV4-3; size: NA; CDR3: CASSQGDGNSGANVLTF; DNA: TGCGCCAGCAGCCAAGGCGACGGAAACTCTGGGGCCAACGTCCTGACTTTC
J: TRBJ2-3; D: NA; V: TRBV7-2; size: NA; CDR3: CASSPTGKHTDTQYF; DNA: TGTGCCAGCAGCCCCACAGGGAAGCACACAGATACGCAGTATTTT
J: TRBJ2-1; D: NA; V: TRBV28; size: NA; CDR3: CASSPTRTVYNEQFF; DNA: TGTGCCAGCAGCCCTACTAGGACAGTCTACAATGAGCAGTTCTTC
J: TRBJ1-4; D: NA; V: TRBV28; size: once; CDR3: CASRRHGTYNEKLFF; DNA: TGTGCCAGCAGGAGACACGGGACGTATAATGAAAAACTGTTTTTT
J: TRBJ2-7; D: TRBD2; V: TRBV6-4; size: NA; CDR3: CASSASGGSYEQYF; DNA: TGTGCCAGCAGTGCTAGCGGGGGCTCCTACGAGCAGTACTTC
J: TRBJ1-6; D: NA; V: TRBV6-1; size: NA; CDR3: CASSEAGPSNSPLHF; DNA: TGTGCCAGCAGTGAAGCAGGGCCGTCAAATTCACCCCTCCACTTT
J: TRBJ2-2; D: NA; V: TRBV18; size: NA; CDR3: CASSPTGRTGELFF; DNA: TGTGCCAGCTCACCTACCGGTCGAACCGGGGAGCTGTTTTTT
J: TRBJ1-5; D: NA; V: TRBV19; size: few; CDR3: CASSPYRDRRNQPQHF; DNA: TGTGCCAGTAGTCCTTACAGGGATCGGCGCAATCAGCCCCAGCATTTT
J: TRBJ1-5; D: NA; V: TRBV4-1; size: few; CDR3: CASSQGATGNQPQHF; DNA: TGCGCCAGCAGCCAAGGGGCCACAGGCAATCAGCCCCAGCATTTT
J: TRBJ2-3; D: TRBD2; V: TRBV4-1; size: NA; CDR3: CASSQEAAGATDTQYF; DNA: TGCGCCAGCAGCCAAGAAGCAGCGGGAGCCACAGATACGCAGTATTTT
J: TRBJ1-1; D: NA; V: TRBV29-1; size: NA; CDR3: CSVDRNTEAFF; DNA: TGCAGCGTTGACAGGAACACTGAAGCTTTCTTT
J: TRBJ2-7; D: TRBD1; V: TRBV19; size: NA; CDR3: CASSFGTAFYEQYF; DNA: TGTGCCAGTAGTTTCGGGACAGCCTTCTACGAGCAGTACTTC
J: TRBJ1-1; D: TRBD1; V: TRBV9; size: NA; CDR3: CASSPQGGYTEAFF; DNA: TGTGCCAGCAGCCCTCAGGGGGGGTACACTGAAGCTTTCTTT
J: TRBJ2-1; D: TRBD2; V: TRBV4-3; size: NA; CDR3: CASSQEWAFSGGDFF; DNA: TGCGCCAGCAGCCAAGAATGGGCTTTTAGCGGGGGAGACTTCTTC
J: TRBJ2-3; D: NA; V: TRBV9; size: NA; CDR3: CASNERGTDTQYF; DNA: TGTGCCAGCAACGAGAGGGGTACAGATACGCAGTATTTT
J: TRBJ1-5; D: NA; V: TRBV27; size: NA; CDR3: CASSLSSGSQPQHF; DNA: TGTGCCAGCAGTTTATCGTCAGGAAGTCAGCCCCAGCATTTT
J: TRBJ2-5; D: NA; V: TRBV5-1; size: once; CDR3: CASSLVPGVQETQYF; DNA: TGCGCCAGCAGCTTGGTTCCGGGGGTACAAGAGACCCAGTACTTC
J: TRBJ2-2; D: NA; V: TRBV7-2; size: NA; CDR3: CASSSNLRAGELFF; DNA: TGTGCCAGCAGCTCGAACCTCAGGGCCGGGGAGCTGTTTTTT
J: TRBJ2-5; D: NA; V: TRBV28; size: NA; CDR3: CASSTTGTGTQYF; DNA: TGTGCCAGCAGTACAACAGGGACTGGGACCCAGTACTTC
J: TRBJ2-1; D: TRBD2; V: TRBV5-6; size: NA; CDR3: CASSHSGTRYNEQFF; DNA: TGTGCCAGCAGCCATAGCGGGACCCGATACAATGAGCAGTTCTTC
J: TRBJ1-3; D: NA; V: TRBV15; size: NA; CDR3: CATSRDSGGQNTIYF; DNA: TGTGCCACCAGCAGAGATTCGGGGGGCCAAAACACCATATATTTT
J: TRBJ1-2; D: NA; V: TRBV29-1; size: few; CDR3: CSVGAEGRAGYTF; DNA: TGCAGCGTTGGGGCCGAGGGCAGGGCCGGCTACACCTTC
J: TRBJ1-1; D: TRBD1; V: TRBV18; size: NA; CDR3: CASSPQQGSEAFF; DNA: TGTGCCAGCTCACCACAACAGGGGTCTGAAGCTTTCTTT